A single T cell receptor (beta chain) is shown here with its context. Categorization into cohorts depended on clinical history that participants reported. The data were produced by immunoSEQ multiplex PCR, yet TCRdb's version contains in-frame clones alone and is incomplete. The sample consists of around 140,000 clones, more than 75% of them appearing once. V was cut by 4 bases and J by 5 bases, with 15 bases left in between. The CDR3 extends over 14 amino acids. Per the germline V gene, CDR1 is SGHNT and CDR2 is YYREEE (reference sequence). The data derive from a study of blood T cell repertoires in COVID-19. As for the study in general: T cells, B-cell-depleted T cells, or PBMCs supplied cDNA or gDNA.

Sequencing input: PBMCs or T cells enriched from blood (not recorded which). This sequence originates from a man aged 55-75 years who had recovered from COVID-19. V and J are TRBV5-4 and TRBJ2-5; a possible D gene is TRBD1 (6 bases). CDR3 sequence (DNA): TGTGCCAGCAGCGACAGGAGAGATGCCGAGACCCAGTACTTC. Its translation is CASSDRRDAETQYF.